A single sample is the source of the 23 T cell receptor beta chains below, sequenced in a study of cytomegalovirus exposure and HLA in healthy donors. PCR amplification relied on 60 Vbeta primers (plus 13 Jbeta primers). Assay used: immunoSEQ multiplex PCR; TCRdb lists only in-frame clones, some missing. The sample has around 170,000 clones, 70% to 85% seen once. What was sequenced was PBMCs. Receptors originate from a male donor in good health and CMV-seronegative.

V usage is TRBV28 and J usage is TRBJ1-5; D is ambiguous. The CDR3 length is 16 residues. Trimming shortened V by 5 bases and J by 0 bases, and 14 bases separated the two germline ends. Looked up from germline, CDR1 is MDHEN and CDR2 is SYDVKM. The CDR3 sequence is CASSPSGRDSNQPQHF. CDR3 DNA sequence: TGTGCCAGCAGTCCCTCTGGGAGAGATAGCAATCAGCCCCAGCATTTT.

This chain uses TRBV9 with TRBJ2-7; weak D call: TRBD2 (5 bases). V was clipped by 0 bases and J by 7 bases, with 14 bases between them. The CDR3 covers 14 residues. The germline V gene encodes CDR1 SGDLS and CDR2 YYNGEE. CDR3 coding DNA: TGTGCCAGCAGCGTAGGTACGGGGATGGGGGAGCAGTACTTC. The encoded protein is CASSVGTGMGEQYF.

This clone was observed a single time. The chain is built from TRBV28 and TRBJ1-1; TRBD1 might be the D (5 bases). The CDR3 length is 14 residues. V was shortened by 5 bases and J by 2 bases, with 12 bases between the two germline ends. CDR1 and CDR2 from the germline V gene are MDHEN and SYDVKM. This CDR3 reads CASSRGRANTEAFF. The CDR3 DNA sequence: TGTGCCAGCAGTAGAGGCAGGGCAAACACTGAAGCTTTCTTT. Drawing the rest from reference TRBV28 and TRBJ1-1, the complete variable domain is DVKVTQSSRYLVKRTGEKVFLECVQDMDHENMFWYRQDPGLGLRLIYFSYDVKMKEKGDIPEGYSVSREKKERFSLILESASTNQTSMYLCASSRGRANTEAFFGQGTRLTVV.

This clone came up a few times. This sequence joins TRBV6-1 and TRBJ2-3; 7 nucleotides agree with TRBD2. The germline V gene encodes CDR1 MNHNS and CDR2 SASEGT. The CDR3 is 14 residues long. V lost 5 bases to trimming and J lost 0 bases; unmatched junction nucleotides: 2. The CDR3 DNA sequence: TGTGCCAGCAGTCGGGGAGGGAGCACAGATACGCAGTATTTT. Translated, it gives CASSRGGSTDTQYF.

Only one count was recorded for this clone. V usage is TRBV7-9 and J usage is TRBJ2-1; possibly TRBD1 for D (5 bases). V was cut by 4 bases and J by 5 bases, with 15 bases left in between. CDR1 is SEHNR, CDR2 FQNEAQ, per germline (reference sequence). CDR3 size: 15 residues. In nucleotides, the CDR3 is TGTGCCAGCAGCTCCGACAGTAATCCCCACAATGAGCAGTTCTTC. Encoded protein: CASSSDSNPHNEQFF.

The chain couples TRBV7-8 to TRBJ2-4; D might be TRBD1 (5 bases). Trimming shortened V by 0 bases and J by 1 base, and 7 bases separated the two germline ends. The germline CDR1 and CDR2 sequences are SGHVS and FQNEAQ. This CDR3 is built from 15 residues. The CDR3: CASSLARVAKNIQYF. CDR3 DNA: TGTGCCAGCAGCTTAGCCAGGGTGGCCAAAAACATTCAGTACTTC.

This chain links TRBV5-8 with TRBJ1-3; D is uncertain. Germline V gene sequence: CDR1 SGHTS, CDR2 YDEGEE. CDR3 size: 15 residues. Trimming removed 0 bases at V and 0 bases at J, with 7 bases between. CDR3 nucleotide sequence: TGTGCCAGCAGCTTGGGCGTACTCTCTGGAAACACCATATATTTT. This sequence encodes CASSLGVLSGNTIYF.

J is TRBJ2-7 and V is TRBV9; 7 bases match TRBD1. CDR1 SGDLS and CDR2 YYNGEE come from the germline V gene. CDR3 length: 15 residues. The trim removed 4 bases at V and 0 bases at J, leaving 7 bases unmatched. The CDR3 region is CASSLGTASSYEQYF. As DNA, the CDR3 is TGTGCCAGCAGCTTAGGGACAGCGAGCTCCTACGAGCAGTACTTC.

The CDR3 DNA is TGTGCCAGTAGCAGGACAGGGGGCGTAAGTGGCTACACCTTC. As protein: CASSRTGGVSGYTF. The chain links TRBV19 to TRBJ1-2; 11 bases agree with TRBD1. V was pared by 6 bases and J by 7 bases, with 7 bases of the junction left unmatched. The CDR3 contains 14 residues. From germline, CDR1 is LNHDA and CDR2 SQIVND (reference sequence). Combining the CDR3 with reference TRBV19 and TRBJ1-2 gives the whole variable domain DGGITQSPKYLFRKEGQNVTLSCEQNLNHDAMYWYRQDPGQGLRLIYYSQIVNDFQKGDIAEGYSVSREKKESFPLTVTSAQKNPTAFYLCASSRTGGVSGYTFGSGTRLTVV.

The J gene is TRBJ1-1, the V gene TRBV9, with TRBD1 as a possible D gene (6 bases). CDR1 SGDLS and CDR2 YYNGEE come from the germline V gene. The CDR3 extends over 14 amino acids. V lost 0 bases and J 3 bases, leaving 9 bases between the germline ends. The CDR3 spells CASSVEGGDTEAFF. In nucleotides, the CDR3 is TGTGCCAGCAGCGTAGAGGGGGGGGACACTGAAGCTTTCTTT.

In nucleotides, the CDR3 is TGTGCCAGCAGAGCGACTAGCGGGCAACGGGGTTACGAGCAGTACTTC. This gives the protein CASRATSGQRGYEQYF. V usage is TRBV28 and J usage is TRBJ2-7; 10 bases are shared with TRBD2. This CDR3 region has 16 residues. The V gene's germline CDR1 is MDHEN and CDR2 SYDVKM. J lost 4 bases, V lost 6 bases, and 12 bases had no gene match.

The chain links TRBV2 to TRBJ1-5, with D unclear. Germline V gene sequence: CDR1 SNHLY, CDR2 FYNNEI. Trimming removed 5 bases from V and 0 bases from J, with 14 bases in between. This CDR3 has 16 residues. The CDR3 loop reads CASSFLGTASNQPQHF. The CDR3 DNA reads as TGTGCCAGCAGTTTTCTCGGAACAGCTAGCAATCAGCCCCAGCATTTT. Full variable domain (missing parts from reference TRBV2 and TRBJ1-5): EPEVTQTPSHQVTQMGQEVILRCVPISNHLYFYWYRQILGQKVEFLVSFYNNEISEKSEIFDDQFSVERPDGSNFTLKIRSTKLEDSAMYFCASSFLGTASNQPQHFGDGTRLSIL.

The rearrangement uses TRBV5-1 and TRBJ2-3, with 10 bases fitting TRBD2. The CDR3 contains 16 residues. V shed 1 base, J shed 2 bases, and the junction held 4 bases outside the gene matches. CDR1 is SGHRS and CDR2 is YFSETQ in the germline V gene. This CDR3 reads CASSLTLAGTTDTQYF. The CDR3 coding sequence is TGCGCCAGCAGCTTGACACTAGCGGGGACCACAGATACGCAGTATTTT. Variable domain in full (rest from reference TRBV5-1 and TRBJ2-3): KAGVTQTPRYLIKTRGQQVTLSCSPISGHRSVSWYQQTPGQGLQFLFEYFSETQRNKGNFPGRFSGRQFSNSRSEMNVSTLELGDSALYLCASSLTLAGTTDTQYFGPGTRLTVL.

The rearrangement joins TRBV28 to TRBJ1-5, with 9 bases that match TRBD1. This CDR3 comprises 14 residues. V dropped 8 bases and J dropped 5; count of bases not matched to a gene: 7. Germline V gives CDR1 MDHEN, CDR2 SYDVKM. CDR3 in DNA: TGTGCCAGCTGGACAGGGGCGGCTTATCAGCCCCAGCATTTT. Amino acids: CASWTGAAYQPQHF.

The chain joins TRBV5-4 to TRBJ2-3; possibly TRBD1 for D (6 bases). Germline-derived CDR1 and CDR2 are SGHNT and YYREEE (reference sequence). Trimming shortened V by 3 bases and J by 1 base, and 12 bases separated the two germline ends. CDR3 length: 15 residues. The CDR3 coding sequence is TGTGCCAGCAGCTGGAACAGGGCTGGCACAGATACGCAGTATTTT. This translates into CASSWNRAGTDTQYF.

This chain uses TRBV5-4 with TRBJ1-1; TRBD1 agrees at 7 bases. The CDR3 totals 15 residues. Unmatched junction bases numbered 8, after V lost 3 bases and J lost 3 bases. Germline lookup yields CDR1 SGHNT and CDR2 YYREEE (reference sequence). CDR3 amino acids: CASSYYQGDYTEAFF. CDR3 sequence (DNA): TGTGCCAGCAGCTATTATCAGGGGGATTACACTGAAGCTTTCTTT.

The sample holds a few counts of this clone. The rearrangement links TRBV4-2 to TRBJ2-1; D is unclear. V was cut by 0 bases and J by 4 bases, with 13 bases left in between. This CDR3 spans 16 amino acids. Germline assignment: CDR1 LGHNA and CDR2 YNFKEQ. Here the CDR3 DNA reads TGTGCCAGCAGCCAAGATGAGAGATCTTCGTACAATGAGCAGTTCTTC. Translating gives CASSQDERSSYNEQFF.

This chain links TRBV5-1 with TRBJ2-2; D may be TRBD2 (5 bases). The germline gives CDR1 SGHRS, CDR2 YFSETQ. Trimming shortened V by 3 bases and J by 7 bases, and 10 bases separated the two germline ends. The CDR3 has 13 amino acids. CDR3 DNA sequence: TGCGCCAGCAGCTCAACCGGGAACGGGGAGCTGTTTTTT. It yields the protein CASSSTGNGELFF.

The genes are TRBV9 and TRBJ2-3; 14 bases match TRBD2. Germline-derived CDR1 and CDR2 are SGDLS and YYNGEE. The V gene end was trimmed by 3 bases and the J gene end by 2 bases; junction bases not matched to a gene: 5. The CDR3 has 17 residues. This chain's CDR3 is CASSAGLAGAHTDTQYF. In nucleotides, the CDR3 is TGTGCCAGCAGCGCGGGACTAGCGGGGGCCCACACAGATACGCAGTATTTT.

This CDR3 is CASREAGAYNEQFF. CDR3 DNA sequence: TGTGCCAGCAGGGAGGCTGGAGCCTACAATGAGCAGTTCTTC. The chain uses TRBV28 and TRBJ2-1, with D perhaps matching TRBD2 (5 bases). The CDR3 totals 14 residues. The V end was cut by 6 bases, the J end by 2 bases, with 11 bases between. Germline V CDR1 and CDR2: MDHEN, SYDVKM.

This chain's CDR3 is CASSVDIKTGNYGYTF. The CDR3 DNA sequence: TGTGCCAGCAGCGTAGACATAAAGACAGGGAACTATGGCTACACCTTC. The chain has TRBV9 and TRBJ1-2; 7 bases fit TRBD1. With 0 bases clipped from V and 2 bases from J, the junction kept 7 bases outside the gene matches. This CDR3 comprises 16 residues. Germline V lookup: CDR1 SGDLS, CDR2 YYNGEE.

The CDR3 region has the DNA TGTGCCAGCTCACCAGAGAGAGACACCATATATTTT. Translating it yields CASSPERDTIYF. The V and J genes are TRBV18 and TRBJ1-3; D remains unclear. Germline CDR1 reads KGHSH; CDR2 reads LQKENI. Trimming removed 2 bases from V and 8 bases from J, with 7 bases in between. CDR3 size: 12 residues.

This clone has just one count. V is TRBV5-1 and J is TRBJ2-3, with D perhaps matching TRBD2 (7 bases). The CDR3 totals 15 residues. V dropped 4 bases and J dropped 5 bases, with 17 bases sitting between them. The germline gives CDR1 SGHRS, CDR2 YFSETQ. CDR3 protein: CASSPEEGGGDTQYF. In nucleotides, the CDR3 is TGCGCCAGCAGCCCGGAAGAGGGAGGGGGAGATACGCAGTATTTT. The variable domain in full, with the rest retrieved from reference TRBV5-1 and TRBJ2-3, is KAGVTQTPRYLIKTRGQQVTLSCSPISGHRSVSWYQQTPGQGLQFLFEYFSETQRNKGNFPGRFSGRQFSNSRSEMNVSTLELGDSALYLCASSPEEGGGDTQYFGPGTRLTVL.